This TCR beta chain originates from a study of response to subunit inactivated influenza vaccine (dated by TCRdb to 2016 to 2019). Broadly, across the study: The study used deep quantitative T cell receptor repertoire profiling to track responses to a trivalent subunit inactivated influenza vaccine.

What the work shows at the level of the full study, not this receptor alone: It was suggested by the authors that each seasonal influenza vaccination may recruit only a limited number of new T cells.

Preparation of the library involved RT-PCR. Instrument on record: Illumina HiSeq 2500. Starting from the raw public reads, TCRdb applied fastp trimming at Q25, assembled clones with MiXCR and retained in-frame beta chains. Duplicate CDR3 protein sequences are folded into a single record with the most common DNA and genes. In all, the sample holds a few hundred thousand distinct CDR3 sequences, and 12% to 15% of those were seen once. In total, the top ten clones hold around 10% of the sample. In this sample, this clonotype turned up a few times. What this receptor recognizes is not known. Base-call qualities are not available, and no considerably larger clone is one nucleotide away. CDR1 and CDR2 were assigned from the germline V gene as MNHNS and SASEGT. V trim: 6 bases; J trim: 6 bases; unmatched bases: 13. The cysteine opens and the phenylalanine closes a CDR3 of 16 amino acids. Only CDR3 DNA is held: 48 bases, read in frame from base 1.

The starting material was PBMCs from blood, obtained 12 days after vaccination. Recombination connected TRBV6-1 to TRBJ1-5; the junction holds 8 bases that match TRBD1. This receptor was identified in a man in his fifties who received an inactivated influenza vaccine. Donor details come from another sample of the same person, matched by shared clones. The CDR3 has the sequence CASRTYSRGPSQPQHF. Here is the DNA: TGTGCCAGCAGGACATACTCCAGGGGGCCGTCTCAGCCCCAGCATTTT.